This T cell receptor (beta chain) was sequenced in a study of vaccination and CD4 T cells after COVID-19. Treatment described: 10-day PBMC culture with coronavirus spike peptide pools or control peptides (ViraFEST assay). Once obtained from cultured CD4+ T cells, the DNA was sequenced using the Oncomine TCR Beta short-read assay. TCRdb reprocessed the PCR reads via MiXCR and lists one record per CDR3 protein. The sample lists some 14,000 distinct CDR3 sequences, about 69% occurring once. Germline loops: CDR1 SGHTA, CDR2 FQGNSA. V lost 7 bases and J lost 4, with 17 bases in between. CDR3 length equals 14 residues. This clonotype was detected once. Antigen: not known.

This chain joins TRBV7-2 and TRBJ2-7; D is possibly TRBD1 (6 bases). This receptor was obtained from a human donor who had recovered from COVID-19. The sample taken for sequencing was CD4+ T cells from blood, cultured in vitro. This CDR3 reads CASTSWGRKYEQYF. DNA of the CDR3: TGTGCCAGCACCTCGTGGGGGCGCAAATACGAGCAGTACTTC.